This section outlines one TCR beta chain sequence together with its context. The study ran its PCR with 60 Vbeta and 13 Jbeta primers. Libraries were prepared by immunoSEQ multiplex PCR; TCRdb keeps only in-frame clonotypes and omits some of them. The sample carries more than 95,000 clones, more than 80% recorded once. This entry is derived from a study of cytomegalovirus exposure and HLA in healthy donors. CDR1 is KGHSH, CDR2 LQKENI, per germline. Trimming removed 3 bases from V and 8 bases from J; junction bases left unmatched: 2. The CDR3 covers 14 residues. The clonotype originates from a man aged 25 to 40 in good health and CMV-seropositive. The sequencing sample was made of PBMCs. The genes are TRBV18 and TRBJ1-4; 11 bases agree with TRBD1. The CDR3 nucleotides are TGTGCCAGCTCACCGGACAGGGGGCAGGAAAAACTGTTTTTT. This gives the protein CASSPDRGQEKLFF.